The 28 T cell receptor beta chains presented below share a single source sample, sequenced in a study of T and B cells in COVID-19 patients. From blood, about 240-550 ng of genomic DNA served as TRB template. BIOMED2 TRB-A/B primer pools were used in multiplex TRB PCR. TCRdb re-called the multiplex PCR reads with MiXCR, one entry per CDR3 protein. The sample carries 6,000 or so distinct CDR3 sequences, 25% to 30% recorded once. The specimen was blood. The receptors shown here come from a human donor with active COVID-19.

Comments on this clonotype: With a much larger clone just one base away, this may be a read error. This chain connects TRBV12-3 or TRBV12-4 to TRBJ2-5; TRBD2 aligns across 7 bases. The junction had 6 bases not matched to a gene; V was cut back by 5 bases and J by 0 bases. CDR3 length: 15 residues. CDR3: CASSSRRGNQETQYF. In nucleotides, the CDR3 is TGTGCCAGCAGTAGCCGGCGGGGGAACCAAGAGACCCAGTACTTC.

The chain employs TRBV5-1 and TRBJ2-7, with D tentatively TRBD2 (7 bases). Per the germline V gene, CDR1 is SGHRS and CDR2 is YFSETQ. V dropped 2 bases and J dropped 5 bases, with 17 bases sitting between them. The CDR3 has 15 amino acids. CDR3: CASSLGGVGFHEQYF. CDR3 sequence (DNA): TGCGCCAGCAGCTTAGGGGGGGTCGGGTTCCACGAGCAGTACTTC.

For this clonotype: This could be a read error, since a much larger clone is one nucleotide away. This chain joins TRBV5-3 and TRBJ2-1; D possibly corresponds to TRBD2 (5 bases). TRBV5-3 is an ORF for which the function is uncertain. Between the trimmed V and J ends, which lost 3 bases and 10 bases, there was a span of 8 bases. The CDR3 has 11 amino acids. CDR3 protein: CARSSGREQFF. As DNA, the CDR3 is TGTGCCAGAAGCTCGGGAAGGGAGCAGTTCTTC.

This clonotype is categorized as medium-sized. The gene calls are TRBV19 and TRBJ1-4; the D is unclear. There are 15 residues in the CDR3. Trimming took 3 bases from V and 4 from J, leaving 12 bases between them. CDR1 is LNHDA and CDR2 is SQIVND in the germline V gene (reference sequence). This CDR3 reads CASSMSRAINEKLFF. DNA of the CDR3: TGTGCCAGTAGTATGTCAAGGGCCATTAATGAAAAACTGTTTTTT. Full variable domain (remainder filled in from reference TRBV19 and TRBJ1-4): DGGITQSPKYLFRKEGQNVTLSCEQNLNHDAMYWYRQDPGQGLRLIYYSQIVNDFQKGDIAEGYSVSREKKESFPLTVTSAQKNPTAFYLCASSMSRAINEKLFFGSGTQLSVL.

The V gene is TRBV20-1, the J gene TRBJ2-4; D is ambiguous. V shed 6 bases and J shed 4 bases, with 13 bases lying between them. This CDR3 contains 13 residues. Germline V lookup: CDR1 DFQATT, CDR2 SNEGSKA (reference sequence). In DNA form, the CDR3 reads TGCAGTGCCCCCCCCTTCTCAAAAAACATTCAGTACTTC. Amino acid sequence: CSAPPFSKNIQYF.

Comment on this clonotype: This may be a read error: a much more frequent sequence differs by one nucleotide. The CDR3 nucleotides read TGTGCCAGTCCAAGGCGGGGGATGAACACTGAAGCTTTCTTT. Translation: CASPRRGMNTEAFF. V and J are TRBV6-5 and TRBJ1-1; D possibly corresponds to TRBD1 (5 bases). V was clipped by 9 bases and J by 0 bases, with 14 bases between them. The CDR3 consists of 14 residues. The germline CDR1 and CDR2 sequences are MNHEY and SVGAGI.

V gene TRBV29-1 combines with J gene TRBJ1-4, with TRBD1 matching over 11 bases. J lost 6 bases, V lost 6 bases, and 3 bases had no gene match. The CDR3 covers 13 residues. Looked up from germline, CDR1 is SQVTM and CDR2 is ANQGSEA. CDR3 amino acids: CSVGTGGDEKLFF. The CDR3 DNA sequence: TGCAGCGTGGGGACAGGGGGAGATGAAAAACTGTTTTTT.

This clonotype was recorded a few times. V usage is TRBV5-6 and J usage is TRBJ2-7, with TRBD2 identical over 8 bases. V lost 0 bases and J lost 2; bases outside the gene matches: 10. This CDR3 comprises 17 residues. Germline V gives CDR1 SGHDT, CDR2 YYEEEE. DNA of the CDR3: TGTGCCAGCAGCTTGGTTTACCGGGGGGGGGGCCCCTACGAGCAGTACTTC. This gives the protein CASSLVYRGGGPYEQYF.

This clonotype was seen a few times. The V gene is TRBV6-1, the J gene TRBJ2-5, with TRBD2 identical over 7 bases. The length of the CDR3 is 18 residues. V shed 0 bases, J shed 2 bases, and the junction held 12 bases outside the gene matches. Germline V CDR1 and CDR2: MNHNS, SASEGT. CDR3 sequence reads: CASSEASPFTGLQETQYF. The CDR3 bases are TGTGCCAGCAGTGAAGCGTCTCCCTTCACGGGACTACAAGAGACCCAGTACTTC.

This clonotype was seen a handful of times. The J gene is TRBJ1-5, the V gene TRBV24-1; tentative D call: TRBD1 (6 bases). The V end was cut by 4 bases, the J end by 5 bases, with 11 bases between. From germline, CDR1 is KGHDR and CDR2 SFDVKD. The CDR3 covers 14 residues. The CDR3 DNA reads TGTGCCACCAGTGACACAGGGTGGGATCAGCCCCAGCATTTT. The encoded protein is CATSDTGWDQPQHF.

In this sample, this clonotype is medium-sized. This chain connects TRBV19 to TRBJ1-4; 7 nucleotides match TRBD1. The CDR3 is made up of 14 amino acids. The germline V gene has CDR1 LNHDA and CDR2 SQIVND (reference sequence). DNA of the CDR3: TGTGTGTCCTCCTCAGGGGGTGCGAATGAAAAACTGTTTTTT. It yields the protein CVSSSGGANEKLFF. Supplemented by reference TRBV19 and TRBJ1-4, the full variable domain reads DGGITQSPKYLFRKEGQNVTLSCEQNLNHDAMYWYRQDPGQGLRLIYYSQIVNDFQKGDIAEGYSVSREKKESFPLTVTSAQKNPTAFYLCVSSSGGANEKLFFGSGTQLSVL.

In this sample, this clonotype is medium-sized (0.01 to 0.1%). The chain couples TRBV19 to TRBJ2-7, with D tentatively TRBD2 (5 bases). V was shortened by 5 bases and J by 4 bases, with 24 bases between the two germline ends. Germline values: CDR1 LNHDA, CDR2 SQIVND (reference sequence). CDR3 length: 17 residues. CDR3 region: CASSFSPASGSKYEQYF. CDR3 nucleotides: TGTGCCAGTAGTTTCTCCCCCGCCAGCGGTAGTAAGTACGAGCAGTACTTC. Together with reference TRBV19 and TRBJ2-7, the CDR3 gives the full variable domain: DGGITQSPKYLFRKEGQNVTLSCEQNLNHDAMYWYRQDPGQGLRLIYYSQIVNDFQKGDIAEGYSVSREKKESFPLTVTSAQKNPTAFYLCASSFSPASGSKYEQYFGPGTRLTVT.

This clonotype is medium-sized (0.01 to 0.1%) in the sample. V usage is TRBV12-3 or TRBV12-4 and J usage is TRBJ2-1, with 7 bases fitting TRBD1. V gave up 4 bases and J gave up 0 bases; unmatched junction bases: 3. This CDR3 is built from 15 residues. The CDR3 here is CASSYGQDSYNEQFF. CDR3 nucleotides: TGTGCCAGCAGTTACGGACAGGACTCCTACAATGAGCAGTTCTTC.

This sequence joins TRBV7-9 and TRBJ1-1, with D hard to call. Trimming took 3 bases from V and 1 from J, leaving 9 bases between them. The CDR3 totals 14 residues. CDR1 and CDR2 from the germline V gene are SEHNR and FQNEAQ (reference sequence). Here the CDR3 reads CASSFSPRNTEAFF. DNA of the CDR3: TGTGCCAGCAGCTTCTCCCCGAGGAACACTGAAGCTTTCTTT.

The J gene is TRBJ2-7, the V gene TRBV6-5, with 8 positions matching TRBD1. V was pared by 7 bases and J by 4 bases, with 12 bases of the junction left unmatched. Germline V lookup: CDR1 MNHEY, CDR2 SVGAGI. This CDR3 is 15 amino acids long. Written as DNA, the CDR3 is TGTGCCAGCACCAAACGGGACAGGAACGGATACGAGCAGTACTTC. This gives the protein CASTKRDRNGYEQYF.

This clonotype was recorded a few times. This chain connects TRBV6-1 to TRBJ1-2, with D hard to call. Trimming removed 9 bases from V and 4 bases from J, with 18 bases in between. The germline CDR1 and CDR2 sequences are MNHNS and SASEGT. The CDR3 consists of 14 residues. The CDR3 here is CASLDGSRVYGYTF. The CDR3 DNA follows: TGTGCCAGTCTTGACGGGTCACGGGTCTATGGCTACACCTTC.

Comments on this clonotype: A much larger clone sits a single nucleotide away, making a read error possible. The chain uses TRBV5-5 and TRBJ2-1; D is perhaps TRBD1 (5 bases). Trimming shortened V by 4 bases and J by 5 bases, and 16 bases separated the two germline ends. The CDR3 is made up of 15 amino acids. Germline V gene data show CDR1 as SGHKS and CDR2 as YYEKEE (reference sequence). The CDR3: CASSTDTLAHNEQFF. As DNA, the CDR3 is TGTGCCAGCAGCACGGACACTCTGGCCCACAATGAGCAGTTCTTC.

This clonotype is labeled medium-sized (0.01 to 0.1%). V and J are TRBV27 and TRBJ2-1, with TRBD2 identical over 9 bases. With V trimmed by 1 base and J by 2 bases, 3 bases remained unmatched. CDR3 length: 16 residues. CDR1 and CDR2 from the germline V gene are MNHEY and SMNVEV (reference sequence). The CDR3 protein is CASSLFGGGAYNEQFF. CDR3 nucleotide sequence: TGTGCCAGCAGTTTATTTGGCGGGGGGGCCTACAATGAGCAGTTCTTC.

This clonotype is medium-sized. The J gene is TRBJ2-1, the V gene TRBV6-5, with TRBD2 as a possible D gene (6 bases). Germline V gene lookup returns CDR1 MNHEY and CDR2 SVGAGI. V gave up 2 bases and J gave up 7 bases, with 12 bases separating them. This CDR3 is built from 14 residues. The CDR3 nucleotides read TGTGCCAGCAGTTACGGCGGGGAAGCTAATGAGCAGTTCTTC. Translation gives CASSYGGEANEQFF.

The chain carries TRBV10-3 and TRBJ1-5, with D tentatively TRBD1 (5 bases). Germline CDR1 ENHRY, CDR2 SYGVKD. CDR3 length equals 14 residues. The V end lost 10 bases, the J end lost 9 bases, and 22 bases lay between the germline ends. CDR3: CATAGDGLEGPQHF. The CDR3 nucleotides read TGTGCCACCGCCGGGGACGGACTAGAAGGGCCCCAGCATTTT.

The chain couples TRBV5-1 to TRBJ2-7; D unclear. V shed 1 base and J shed 9 bases, with 14 bases lying between them. Germline lookup yields CDR1 SGHRS and CDR2 YFSETQ. This CDR3 region has 13 residues. The CDR3 bases are TGCGCCAGCAGCTTGTATATAGGAACTTTGCAGTACTTC. This encodes CASSLYIGTLQYF.

This clonotype is large in the sample. The V call is TRBV27, the J call TRBJ2-6; D is ambiguous. This CDR3 region has 18 residues. Looked up from germline, CDR1 is MNHEY and CDR2 is SMNVEV (reference sequence). V was shortened by 1 base and J by 2 bases, with 15 bases between the two germline ends. The CDR3 is CASSLLSRAGAGANVLTF. The CDR3 nucleotides read TGTGCCAGCAGTTTATTAAGTCGGGCTGGGGCTGGGGCCAACGTCCTGACTTTC.

This sequence joins TRBV7-9 and TRBJ2-7; TRBD1 matches 8 bases. Germline V gene data show CDR1 as SEHNR and CDR2 as FQNEAQ (reference sequence). The CDR3 contains 13 residues. Trimming cost V 5 bases and J 2 bases; bases outside gene matches: 2. The DNA for the CDR3 is TGTGCCAGCAGCGGACAGGGCGCCTACGAGCAGTACTTC. It specifies CASSGQGAYEQYF.

This chain uses TRBV29-1 with TRBJ2-5, with 7 bases identical to TRBD2. Trimming cost V 4 bases and J 2 bases; bases outside gene matches: 7. Germline loops: CDR1 SQVTM, CDR2 ANQGSEA. The CDR3 length is 14 residues. The CDR3 reads CSVGWRGIQETQYF. In nucleotides, the CDR3 is TGCAGCGTTGGTTGGCGGGGGATACAAGAGACCCAGTACTTC.

This clonotype is medium-sized within its sample. The J gene is TRBJ2-2, the V gene TRBV12-3 or TRBV12-4, with 8 bases identical to TRBD1. V was pared by 5 bases and J by 8 bases, with 7 bases of the junction left unmatched. This CDR3 has 14 residues. The CDR3 DNA reads as TGTGCCAGCAGTCCGGACAGGGACTGGGGGGAGCTGTTTTTT. Residues: CASSPDRDWGELFF.

The chain links TRBV7-2 to TRBJ2-1; unclear D gene. The germline gives CDR1 SGHTA, CDR2 FQGNSA. V was trimmed by 5 bases and J by 6 bases, leaving 14 bases between them. CDR3 size: 14 residues. CDR3 sequence (DNA): TGTGCCAGCAGCCCGGCCGGCGCTTCCAATGAGCAGTTCTTC. It translates to CASSPAGASNEQFF.

In nucleotides, the CDR3 is TGCGCCAGCAGTTCCCGTCTAGCGGGGGCCTCCTACGAGCAGTACTTC. Translation gives CASSSRLAGASYEQYF. The gene calls are TRBV10-2 and TRBJ2-7, with 10 bases matching TRBD2. With V trimmed by 5 bases and J by 0 bases, 7 bases remained unmatched. The CDR3 consists of 16 residues. Germline V CDR1 and CDR2: WSHSY, SAAADI.

The chain joins TRBV4-2 to TRBJ2-7; 8 bases match TRBD2. The germline V gene has CDR1 LGHNA and CDR2 YNFKEQ. V was pared by 0 bases and J by 2 bases, with 6 bases of the junction left unmatched. This CDR3 comprises 16 residues. For the CDR3, the DNA is TGTGCCAGCAGCCAAGATGGCGGGGGGACAACCTACGAGCAGTACTTC. Its protein product is CASSQDGGGTTYEQYF.